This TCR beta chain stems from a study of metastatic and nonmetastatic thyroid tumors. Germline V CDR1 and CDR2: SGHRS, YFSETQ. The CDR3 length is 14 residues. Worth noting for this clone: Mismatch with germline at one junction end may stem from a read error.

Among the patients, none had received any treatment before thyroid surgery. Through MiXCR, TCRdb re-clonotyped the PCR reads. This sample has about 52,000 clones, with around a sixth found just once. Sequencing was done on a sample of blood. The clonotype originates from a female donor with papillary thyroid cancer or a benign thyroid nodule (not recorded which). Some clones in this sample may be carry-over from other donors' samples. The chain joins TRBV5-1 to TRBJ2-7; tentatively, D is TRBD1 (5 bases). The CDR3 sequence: CASSIRQWTYEQCF. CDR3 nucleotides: TGCGCCAGCAGCATACGACAGTGGACCTACGAGCAGTGCTTC. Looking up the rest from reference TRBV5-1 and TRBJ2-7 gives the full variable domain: KAGVTQTPRYLIKTRGQQVTLSCSPISGHRSVSWYQQTPGQGLQFLFEYFSETQRNKGNFPGRFSGRQFSNSRSEMNVSTLELGDSALYLCASSIRQWTYEQCFGPGTRLTVT.